This paragraph reports one TCR beta chain. Original methodology: By means of reference gene primer amplification, nucleated cell counts were estimated. Data came from immunoSEQ multiplex PCR; TCRdb stores just in-frame clones and leaves some out. D and trimming were read from the DNA, whereas the V and J calls and clone size are those reported in that table. Among hundreds of thousands of clones listed, about 90% were seen once. The data originate from a study of blood T cell repertoires in COVID-19. V trimming: 4 bases; J trimming: 0 bases; junction bases outside the gene matches: 2. This CDR3 has 14 amino acids. Germline V lookup: CDR1 SGHRS, CDR2 YFSETQ.

The chain carries TRBV5-1 and TRBJ1-1; 8 bases fit TRBD1. This receptor was identified in a woman aged 18-29 years who had recovered from COVID-19. Material for sequencing was PBMCs or T cells enriched from blood (not recorded which). The CDR3 DNA reads TGCGCCAGCAGCAGGGGACAGGTGAACACTGAAGCTTTCTTT. Its translation: CASSRGQVNTEAFF.